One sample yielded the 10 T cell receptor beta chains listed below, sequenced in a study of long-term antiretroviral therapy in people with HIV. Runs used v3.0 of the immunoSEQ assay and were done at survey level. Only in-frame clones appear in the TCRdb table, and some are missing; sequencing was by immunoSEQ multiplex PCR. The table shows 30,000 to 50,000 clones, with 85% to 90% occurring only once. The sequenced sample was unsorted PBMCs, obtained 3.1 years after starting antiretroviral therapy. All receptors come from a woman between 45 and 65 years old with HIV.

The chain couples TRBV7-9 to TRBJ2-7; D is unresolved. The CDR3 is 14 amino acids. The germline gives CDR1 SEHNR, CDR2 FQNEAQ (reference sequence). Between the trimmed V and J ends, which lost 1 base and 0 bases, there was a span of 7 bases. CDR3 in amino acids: CASSLGPSSYEQYF. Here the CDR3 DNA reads TGTGCCAGCAGCTTAGGGCCTAGCTCCTACGAGCAGTACTTC.

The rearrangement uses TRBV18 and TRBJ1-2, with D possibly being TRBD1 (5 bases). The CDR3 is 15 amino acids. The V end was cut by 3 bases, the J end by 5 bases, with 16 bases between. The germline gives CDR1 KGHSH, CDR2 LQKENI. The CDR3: CASSPSSRDNYGYTF. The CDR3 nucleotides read TGTGCCAGCTCACCTAGCTCCAGGGATAATTATGGCTACACCTTC.

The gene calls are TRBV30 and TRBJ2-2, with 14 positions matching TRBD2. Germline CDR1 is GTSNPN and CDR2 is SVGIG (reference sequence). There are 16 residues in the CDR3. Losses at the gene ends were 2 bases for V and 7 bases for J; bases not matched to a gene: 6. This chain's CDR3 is CAWSFGLAGGGGELFF. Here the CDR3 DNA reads TGTGCCTGGAGTTTCGGACTAGCGGGGGGTGGCGGGGAGCTGTTTTTT.

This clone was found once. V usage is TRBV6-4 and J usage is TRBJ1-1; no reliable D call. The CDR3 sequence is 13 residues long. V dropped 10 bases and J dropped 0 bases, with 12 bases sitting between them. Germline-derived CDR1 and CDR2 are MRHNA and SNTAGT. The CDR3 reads CATSVTMNTEAFF. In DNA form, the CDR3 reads TGTGCCACCTCGGTGACAATGAACACTGAAGCTTTCTTT.

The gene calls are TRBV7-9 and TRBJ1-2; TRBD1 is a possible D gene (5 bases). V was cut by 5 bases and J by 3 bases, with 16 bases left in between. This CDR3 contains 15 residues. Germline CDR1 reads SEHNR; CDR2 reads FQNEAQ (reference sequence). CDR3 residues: CASSAGRPKDYGYTF. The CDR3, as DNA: TGTGCCAGCAGCGCGGGGCGCCCAAAGGACTATGGCTACACCTTC. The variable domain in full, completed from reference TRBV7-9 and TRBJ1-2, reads DTGVSQNPRHKITKRGQNVTFRCDPISEHNRLYWYRQTLGQGPEFLTYFQNEAQLEKSRLLSDRFSAERPKGSFSTLEIQRTEQGDSAMYLCASSAGRPKDYGYTFGSGTRLTVV.

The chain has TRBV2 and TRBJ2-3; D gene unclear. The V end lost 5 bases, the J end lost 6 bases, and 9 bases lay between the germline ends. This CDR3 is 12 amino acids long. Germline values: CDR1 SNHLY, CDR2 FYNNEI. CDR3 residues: CASSPAADTQYF. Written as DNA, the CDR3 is TGTGCCAGCAGTCCCGCCGCCGATACGCAGTATTTT.

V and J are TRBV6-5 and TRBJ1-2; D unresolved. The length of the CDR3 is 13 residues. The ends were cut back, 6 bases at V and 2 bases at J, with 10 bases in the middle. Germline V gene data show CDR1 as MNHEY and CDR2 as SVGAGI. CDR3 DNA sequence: TGTGCCAGCAGCCGGACGGGGAACTATGGCTACACCTTC. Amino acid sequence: CASSRTGNYGYTF.

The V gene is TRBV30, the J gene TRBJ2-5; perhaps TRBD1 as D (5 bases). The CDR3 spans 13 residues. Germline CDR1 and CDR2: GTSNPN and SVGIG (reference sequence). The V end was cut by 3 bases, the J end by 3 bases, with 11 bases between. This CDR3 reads CAWSRARKETQYF. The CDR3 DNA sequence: TGTGCCTGGAGCAGGGCTCGTAAAGAGACCCAGTACTTC.

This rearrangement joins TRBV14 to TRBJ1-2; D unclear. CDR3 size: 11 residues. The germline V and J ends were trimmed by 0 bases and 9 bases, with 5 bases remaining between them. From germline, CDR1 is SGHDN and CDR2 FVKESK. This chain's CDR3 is CASSQDLSYTF. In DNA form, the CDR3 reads TGTGCCAGCAGCCAAGATCTAAGCTACACCTTC.

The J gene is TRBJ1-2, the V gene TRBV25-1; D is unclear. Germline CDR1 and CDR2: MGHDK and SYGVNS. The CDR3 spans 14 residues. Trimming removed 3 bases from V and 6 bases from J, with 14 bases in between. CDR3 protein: CASSDQAIRDGYTF. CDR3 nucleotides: TGTGCCAGCAGTGACCAAGCGATCCGGGATGGCTACACCTTC.